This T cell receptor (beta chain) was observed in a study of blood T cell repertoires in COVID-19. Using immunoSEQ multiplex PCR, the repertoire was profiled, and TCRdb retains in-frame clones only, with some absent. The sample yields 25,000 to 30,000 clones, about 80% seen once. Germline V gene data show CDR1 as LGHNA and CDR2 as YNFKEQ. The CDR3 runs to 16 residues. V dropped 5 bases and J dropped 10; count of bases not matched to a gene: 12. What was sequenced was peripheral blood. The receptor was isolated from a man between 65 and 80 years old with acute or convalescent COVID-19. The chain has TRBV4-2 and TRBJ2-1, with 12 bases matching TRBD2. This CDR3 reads CASSDVTSGGMPEQFF. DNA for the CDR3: TGTGCCAGCAGCGACGTGACTAGCGGGGGAATGCCGGAGCAGTTCTTC.